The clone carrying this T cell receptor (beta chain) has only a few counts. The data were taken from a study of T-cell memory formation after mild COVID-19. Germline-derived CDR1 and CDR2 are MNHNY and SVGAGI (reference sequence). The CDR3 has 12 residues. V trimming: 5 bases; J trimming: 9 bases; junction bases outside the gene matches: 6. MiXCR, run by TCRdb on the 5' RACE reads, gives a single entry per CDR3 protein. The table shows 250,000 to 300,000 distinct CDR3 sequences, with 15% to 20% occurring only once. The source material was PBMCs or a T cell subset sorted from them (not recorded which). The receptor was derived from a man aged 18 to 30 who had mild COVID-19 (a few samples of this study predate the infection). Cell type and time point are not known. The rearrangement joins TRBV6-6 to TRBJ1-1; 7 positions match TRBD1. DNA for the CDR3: TGTGCCAGCAGTCACGAGACAGGGAAAGCTTTCTTT. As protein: CASSHETGKAFF.